The 30 T cell receptor beta chains given below trace back to one sample, sequenced in a study of cytomegalovirus exposure and HLA in healthy donors (dated by TCRdb to 2016 to 2017). Receptor libraries were prepared by the immunoSEQ multiplex PCR assay. For the multiplex PCR, a mixture combining 60 forward primers for TCR Vbeta segments and 13 reverse primers for TCR Jbeta segments was used. TCRdb limited this immuneACCESS table to in-frame rearrangements with V and J called. A share of clones is missing; checked studies link under half to unresolved V genes, and the rest is unexplained. The sample table includes some 80,000 clones. Around 1.1% of the sample belongs to the ten largest clones. Sample: PBMCs. Receptor source: a woman in her twenties or thirties in good health and CMV-seronegative.

The chain joins TRBV30 to TRBJ1-5; 7 bases map to TRBD1. Trimming took 1 base from V and 4 from J; bases not matched to a gene: 4. Germline CDR1 and CDR2: GTSNPN and SVGIG (reference sequence). There are 14 residues in the CDR3. In nucleotides, the CDR3 is TGTGCCTGGAGTGAGGGGGCTAGAAATCAGCCCCAGCATTTT. The encoded protein is CAWSEGARNQPQHF.

The chain is built from TRBV10-2 and TRBJ1-4, with D possibly being TRBD1 (6 bases). CDR1 is WSHSY and CDR2 is SAAADI in the germline V gene. CDR3 length equals 14 residues. V gave up 6 bases and J gave up 3 bases, with 11 bases separating them. In DNA form, the CDR3 reads TGCGCCAGCAGGCCAGGGGCCCCTAATGAAAAACTGTTTTTT. This gives the protein CASRPGAPNEKLFF.

The chain uses TRBV19 and TRBJ2-5; tentative D call: TRBD1 (6 bases). Germline CDR1 reads LNHDA; CDR2 reads SQIVND (reference sequence). Trimming cost V 5 bases and J 0 bases, with 10 bases left between them. This CDR3 spans 14 amino acids. In nucleotides, the CDR3 is TGTGCCAGTAGTTTCGACAGGTACCAAGAGACCCAGTACTTC. It translates to CASSFDRYQETQYF.

The chain combines TRBV2 with TRBJ2-2; D is perhaps TRBD2 (6 bases). This CDR3 is built from 13 residues. Looked up from germline, CDR1 is SNHLY and CDR2 is FYNNEI. V was pared by 7 bases and J by 2 bases, with 8 bases between. The CDR3 loop is CASTGVNTGELFF. CDR3 DNA: TGTGCCAGCACGGGGGTAAACACCGGGGAGCTGTTTTTT.

The CDR3 DNA reads TGTGCCACCAGCAGAGAACGCCCGGGACACATCTACGAGCAGTACTTC. It encodes CATSRERPGHIYEQYF. V usage is TRBV15 and J usage is TRBJ2-7; a weak D match, TRBD1 (6 bases). The germline CDR1 and CDR2 sequences are LNHNV and YYDKDF (reference sequence). The CDR3 is 16 amino acids. Trimming cost V 0 bases and J 3 bases, with 15 bases left between them.

This chain joins TRBV6-1 and TRBJ1-1, with D possibly TRBD1 on 5 matching bases. V lost 8 bases, J lost 0 bases, and 13 bases lay in between. Germline V gives CDR1 MNHNS, CDR2 SASEGT. The CDR3 extends over 14 amino acids. DNA of the CDR3: TGTGCCAGCGAACTCGACAGCATGAACACTGAAGCTTTCTTT. It yields the protein CASELDSMNTEAFF.

The chain carries TRBV5-1 and TRBJ2-2; TRBD1 is a possible D gene (6 bases). V was shortened by 3 bases and J by 3 bases, with 12 bases between the two germline ends. The CDR3 consists of 15 residues. The germline gives CDR1 SGHRS, CDR2 YFSETQ. CDR3 residues: CASSSTGPDTGELFF. In DNA, the CDR3 is TGCGCCAGCAGCTCCACAGGGCCGGACACCGGGGAGCTGTTTTTT.

The chain joins TRBV9 to TRBJ2-5; the match to TRBD2 covers 11 bases. This CDR3 comprises 16 residues. V was clipped by 3 bases and J by 5 bases; unmatched bases: 9. Looked up from germline, CDR1 is SGDLS and CDR2 is YYNGEE. The CDR3 nucleotides read TGTGCCAGCAGCGCCACATTAGCGGGGGGGCGGGAGACCCAGTACTTC. Translating gives CASSATLAGGRETQYF.

V is TRBV5-4 and J is TRBJ1-4; D perhaps matches TRBD1 (5 bases). V lost 0 bases, J lost 5 bases, and 11 bases lay in between. The CDR3 totals 15 residues. Germline CDR1 is SGHNT and CDR2 is YYREEE (reference sequence). CDR3 sequence (DNA): TGTGCCAGCAGCTTGGGGGGCGCCTCAAATGAAAAACTGTTTTTT. This sequence encodes CASSLGGASNEKLFF.

V is TRBV6-6 and J is TRBJ2-5; 9 bases are a match to TRBD2. The CDR3 is made up of 15 amino acids. Germline V CDR1 and CDR2: MNHNY, SVGAGI (reference sequence). J gave up 2 bases and V 5 bases, and 6 bases lay outside the gene matches. CDR3 nucleotides: TGTGCCAGCAGTCCCGCTCTAGCGGGGCAAGAGACCCAGTACTTC. Translating it yields CASSPALAGQETQYF.

J is TRBJ2-7 and V is TRBV14, with D unresolved. CDR1 SGHDN and CDR2 FVKESK come from the germline V gene. V was trimmed by 0 bases and J by 2 bases, leaving 5 bases between them. This CDR3 is built from 13 residues. DNA for the CDR3: TGTGCCAGCAGCCAAGAAGTAGCCTACGAGCAGTACTTC. Residues: CASSQEVAYEQYF.

This chain connects TRBV5-4 to TRBJ1-2, with D perhaps TRBD1 (6 bases). Germline assignment: CDR1 SGHNT and CDR2 YYREEE (reference sequence). This CDR3 has 13 amino acids. V lost 4 bases, J lost 2 bases, and 9 bases lay in between. This chain's CDR3 is CASSLDRNYGYTF. DNA for the CDR3: TGTGCCAGCAGCCTTGACAGGAACTATGGCTACACCTTC.

The rearrangement links TRBV5-5 to TRBJ1-1, with D unclear. The germline V gene encodes CDR1 SGHKS and CDR2 YYEKEE (reference sequence). Deletions cut 3 bases from V and 0 bases from J, with 12 bases between. This CDR3 is 15 amino acids long. The CDR3 protein is CASSSTVVLNTEAFF. In DNA form, the CDR3 reads TGTGCCAGCAGCTCTACAGTGGTACTGAACACTGAAGCTTTCTTT. Based on the CDR3 plus reference TRBV5-5 and TRBJ1-1, the full variable domain is DAGVTQSPTHLIKTRGQQVTLRCSPISGHKSVSWYQQVLGQGPQFIFQYYEKEERGRGNFPDRFSARQFPNYSSELNVNALLLGDSALYLCASSSTVVLNTEAFFGQGTRLTVV.

The V call is TRBV7-2, the J call TRBJ1-2; 11 bases map to TRBD1. The V segment lost 5 bases and the J segment 6 bases; nucleotides outside the gene matches: 11. This CDR3 has 16 residues. Germline CDR1 SGHTA, CDR2 FQGNSA. The CDR3 DNA reads TGTGCCAGCAGCGCTTTTCGGACAGGGGGCGGAGATGGCTACACCTTC. Translated, it gives CASSAFRTGGGDGYTF. Using reference TRBV7-2 and TRBJ1-2 for the parts outside the CDR3, the full variable domain is GAGVSQSPSNKVTEKGKDVELRCDPISGHTALYWYRQSLGQGLEFLIYFQGNSAPDKSGLPSDRFSAERTGGSVSTLTIQRTQQEDSAVYLCASSAFRTGGGDGYTFGSGTRLTVV.

The chain couples TRBV11-2 to TRBJ2-3, with D hard to call. The CDR3 sequence is 15 residues long. V was shortened by 1 base and J by 0 bases, with 8 bases between the two germline ends. CDR1 and CDR2 (germline): SGHAT, FQNNGV. For the CDR3, the DNA is TGTGCCAGCAGCTTAGTACCAGGCAGCACAGATACGCAGTATTTT. Translation: CASSLVPGSTDTQYF.

The chain combines TRBV30 with TRBJ1-2; no definite D call. CDR1 and CDR2 (germline): GTSNPN, SVGIG (reference sequence). The CDR3 contains 14 residues. V dropped 0 bases and J dropped 4 bases, with 12 bases sitting between them. CDR3 DNA: TGTGCCTGGAGTGTTGACAAGCGGCGCTATGGCTACACCTTC. Its translation is CAWSVDKRRYGYTF.

V gene TRBV5-4 combines with J gene TRBJ1-2; D may be TRBD1 (5 bases). CDR1 and CDR2 (germline): SGHNT, YYREEE (reference sequence). This CDR3 is 13 amino acids long. V was pared by 3 bases and J by 2 bases, with 8 bases between. DNA of the CDR3: TGTGCCAGCAGCTACCCAGGGAACTATGGCTACACCTTC. Its protein is CASSYPGNYGYTF.

The chain employs TRBV2 and TRBJ2-7; unclear D gene. Germline-derived CDR1 and CDR2 are SNHLY and FYNNEI. The CDR3 contains 12 residues. V was pared by 7 bases and J by 0 bases, with 7 bases between. CDR3 in amino acids: CASNGNSYEQYF. The CDR3 DNA reads as TGTGCCAGCAACGGTAACTCCTACGAGCAGTACTTC. Full variable domain (remainder filled in from reference TRBV2 and TRBJ2-7): EPEVTQTPSHQVTQMGQEVILRCVPISNHLYFYWYRQILGQKVEFLVSFYNNEISEKSEIFDDQFSVERPDGSNFTLKIRSTKLEDSAMYFCASNGNSYEQYFGPGTRLTVT.

The chain is built from TRBV25-1 and TRBJ1-3; no definite D call. Germline V gene sequence: CDR1 MGHDK, CDR2 SYGVNS. CDR3 length: 13 amino acids. V was pared by 6 bases and J by 0 bases, with 6 bases between. The CDR3 coding sequence is TGTGCCAGCAGGGGCGCCTCTGGAAACACCATATATTTT. This encodes CASRGASGNTIYF.

The chain uses TRBV13 and TRBJ1-1; D is unresolved. CDR1 is PRHDT and CDR2 is FYEKMQ in the germline V gene (reference sequence). Trimming cost V 3 bases and J 1 base, with 12 bases left between them. This CDR3 has 15 amino acids. The CDR3 coding sequence is TGTGCCAGCAGCTTTCAGACACGAGAGAACACTGAAGCTTTCTTT. The encoded protein is CASSFQTRENTEAFF.

The V call is TRBV4-1, the J call TRBJ2-1; 10 positions agree with TRBD2. Germline values: CDR1 MGHRA, CDR2 YSYEKL. J lost 4 bases, V lost 4 bases, and 4 bases had no gene match. This CDR3 is built from 15 residues. CDR3 coding DNA: TGCGCCAGCAGCCTAACTAGCGGGAATTACAATGAGCAGTTCTTC. It specifies CASSLTSGNYNEQFF.

The chain uses TRBV30 and TRBJ2-1; D is possibly TRBD1 (5 bases). Trimming took off 2 bases at V and 5 bases at J, with 13 bases between the two ends. The CDR3 is made up of 14 amino acids. CDR1 and CDR2 from the germline V gene are GTSNPN and SVGIG (reference sequence). CDR3 coding DNA: TGTGCCTGGAGTCCAGGGAACCCGGACAATGAGCAGTTCTTC. Translation: CAWSPGNPDNEQFF.

V and J are TRBV28 and TRBJ1-2; TRBD1 is a possible D gene (5 bases). Trimming shortened V by 3 bases and J by 7 bases, and 12 bases separated the two germline ends. The CDR3 runs to 13 residues. CDR1 MDHEN and CDR2 SYDVKM come from the germline V gene. CDR3 DNA: TGTGCCAGCAGTTTTAGGGCAGGGTTTGGCTACACCTTC. Encoded protein: CASSFRAGFGYTF.

The chain carries TRBV6-6 and TRBJ1-3; TRBD1 might be the D (6 bases). The V and J ends lost 2 bases and 3 bases respectively, with 8 bases between them. The CDR3 runs 14 residues. Germline V gene data show CDR1 as MNHNY and CDR2 as SVGAGI (reference sequence). Written as DNA, the CDR3 is TGTGCCAGCAGTTACAACAGGGATGGAAACACCATATATTTT. Translated: CASSYNRDGNTIYF.

This chain links TRBV9 with TRBJ1-4; D gene uncertain. Per the germline V gene, CDR1 is SGDLS and CDR2 is YYNGEE. V lost 0 bases and J 2 bases, leaving 8 bases between the germline ends. This CDR3 comprises 15 residues. The CDR3 region has the DNA TGTGCCAGCAGCGTAGGAGGGTCTACTAATGAAAAACTGTTTTTT. Translated: CASSVGGSTNEKLFF.

This chain uses TRBV10-3 with TRBJ1-2, with unresolved D. The germline V and J ends were trimmed by 1 base and 3 bases, with 6 bases remaining between them. This CDR3 has 13 residues. Germline loops: CDR1 ENHRY, CDR2 SYGVKD. CDR3 amino acids: CAISEWRDYGYTF. As DNA, the CDR3 is TGTGCCATCAGTGAGTGGAGGGACTATGGCTACACCTTC.

V is TRBV25-1 and J is TRBJ2-7; no firm D call. Trimming took off 3 bases at V and 2 bases at J, with 11 bases between the two ends. Looked up from germline, CDR1 is MGHDK and CDR2 is SYGVNS. This CDR3 has 14 amino acids. The CDR3 reads CASSDSTTPYEQYF. The CDR3 DNA reads as TGTGCCAGCAGTGATTCAACTACACCCTACGAGCAGTACTTC.

CDR3 sequence: CAWNLAGSGYIQYF. The CDR3 DNA sequence: TGTGCCTGGAATCTAGCGGGGAGTGGGTACATTCAGTACTTC. This chain connects TRBV30 to TRBJ2-4; the match to TRBD2 covers 9 bases. CDR3 length: 14 residues. Germline V gives CDR1 GTSNPN, CDR2 SVGIG (reference sequence). The V segment lost 4 bases and the J segment 8 bases; nucleotides outside the gene matches: 9.

This chain joins TRBV13 and TRBJ2-1; TRBD2 agrees at 8 bases. CDR1 PRHDT and CDR2 FYEKMQ come from the germline V gene (reference sequence). The CDR3 contains 16 residues. V was pared by 5 bases and J by 6 bases, with 12 bases of the junction left unmatched. CDR3 bases: TGTGCCAGCAGCGGACCGGGACTAGGATTGGGCAATGAGCAGTTCTTC. Its protein product is CASSGPGLGLGNEQFF.

The chain combines TRBV13 with TRBJ1-1; no definite D call. Per germline, CDR1 PRHDT and CDR2 FYEKMQ (reference sequence). The V and J ends lost 4 bases and 7 bases respectively, with 19 bases between them. CDR3 length: 15 amino acids. The CDR3 protein is CASSSTRHPGNEAFF. CDR3 nucleotides: TGTGCCAGCAGCTCAACCCGACATCCCGGTAATGAAGCTTTCTTT.